This TCR beta chain was profiled in a study of blood T cell repertoires in COVID-19. About the study: The analysed material was cDNA or gDNA that came from T cells, B-cell-depleted T cells, or PBMCs.

Original processing notes: It was from reference gene primer amplification that nucleated cell counts were estimated. The method was immunoSEQ multiplex PCR; TCRdb's version includes in-frame clones alone and lacks a portion of them. V, J and clone size are those of that table, while D and trimming were read from the DNA. The table has approximately 180,000 clones, 88% seen once. Germline V gives CDR1 SGHAT, CDR2 FQNNGV. The length of the CDR3 is 17 residues. V was clipped by 2 bases and J by 4 bases; unmatched bases: 7. Sequenced input: peripheral blood. This sequence originates from a human donor in a cohort sampled during active COVID-19. The rearrangement uses TRBV11-2 and TRBJ2-6; 8 nucleotides align to TRBD1. CDR3 loop: CASSLRDRSSGANVLTF. CDR3 DNA sequence: TGTGCCAGCAGCTTAAGGGACAGGTCCTCCGGGGCCAACGTCCTGACTTTC.